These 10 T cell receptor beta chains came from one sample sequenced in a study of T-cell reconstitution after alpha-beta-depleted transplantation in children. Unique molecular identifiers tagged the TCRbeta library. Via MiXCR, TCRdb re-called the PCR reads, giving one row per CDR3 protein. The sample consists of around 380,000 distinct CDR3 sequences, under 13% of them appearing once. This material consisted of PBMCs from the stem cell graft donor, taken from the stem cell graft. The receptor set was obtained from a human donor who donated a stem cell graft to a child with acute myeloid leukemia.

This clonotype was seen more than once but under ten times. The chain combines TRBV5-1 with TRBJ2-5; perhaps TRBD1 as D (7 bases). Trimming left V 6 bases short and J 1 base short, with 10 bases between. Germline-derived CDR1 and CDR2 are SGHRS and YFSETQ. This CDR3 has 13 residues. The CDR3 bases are TGCGCCAGCAAGGAGGGGGCCCAAGAGACCCAGTACTTC. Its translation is CASKEGAQETQYF.

CDR3 coding DNA: TGCGCCAGCAGCTTATCAGGGGAAAATCAGCCCCAGCATTTT. This encodes CASSLSGENQPQHF. V gene TRBV5-1 combines with J gene TRBJ1-5; possibly TRBD1 for D (6 bases). The germline V gene has CDR1 SGHRS and CDR2 YFSETQ. The V gene lost 2 bases and the J gene lost 4 bases, with 10 bases spanning the gap. This CDR3 is 14 amino acids long.

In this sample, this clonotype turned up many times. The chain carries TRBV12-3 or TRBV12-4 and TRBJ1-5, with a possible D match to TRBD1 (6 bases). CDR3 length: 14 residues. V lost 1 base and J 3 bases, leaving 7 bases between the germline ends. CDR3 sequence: CASSLGQANQPQHF. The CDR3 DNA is TGTGCCAGCAGTTTAGGACAGGCCAATCAGCCCCAGCATTTT.

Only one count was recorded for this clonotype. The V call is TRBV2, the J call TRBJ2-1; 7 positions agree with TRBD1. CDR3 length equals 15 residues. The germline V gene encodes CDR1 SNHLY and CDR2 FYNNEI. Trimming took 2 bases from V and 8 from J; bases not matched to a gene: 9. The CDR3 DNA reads TGTGCCAGCAGTGAATCGCGGACAGGATTTGATGAGCAGTTCTTC. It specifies CASSESRTGFDEQFF.

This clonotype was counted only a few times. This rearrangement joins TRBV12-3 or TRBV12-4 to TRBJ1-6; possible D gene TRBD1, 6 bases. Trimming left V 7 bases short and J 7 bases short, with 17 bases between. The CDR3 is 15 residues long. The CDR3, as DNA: TGTGCCAGCACCAATCGGGGGGCGTTAAATTCACCCCTCCACTTT. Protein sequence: CASTNRGALNSPLHF.

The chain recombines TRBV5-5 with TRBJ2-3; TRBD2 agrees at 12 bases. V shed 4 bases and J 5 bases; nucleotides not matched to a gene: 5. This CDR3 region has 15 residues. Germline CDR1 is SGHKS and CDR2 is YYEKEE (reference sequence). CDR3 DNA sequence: TGTGCCAGCAGCCGGACTAGCGGGATCATAGATACGCAGTATTTT. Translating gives CASSRTSGIIDTQYF.

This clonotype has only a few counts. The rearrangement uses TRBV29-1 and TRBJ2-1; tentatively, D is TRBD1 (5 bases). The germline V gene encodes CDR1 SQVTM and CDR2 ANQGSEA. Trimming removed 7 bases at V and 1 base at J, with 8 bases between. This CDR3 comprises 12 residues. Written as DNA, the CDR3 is TGCAGCGGACAGAGATCCTACAATGAGCAGTTCTTC. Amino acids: CSGQRSYNEQFF.

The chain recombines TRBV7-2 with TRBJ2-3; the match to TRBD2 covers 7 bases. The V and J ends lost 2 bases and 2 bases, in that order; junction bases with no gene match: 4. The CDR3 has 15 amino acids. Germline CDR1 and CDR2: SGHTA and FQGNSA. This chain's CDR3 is CASSLQAGYTDTQYF. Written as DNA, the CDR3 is TGTGCCAGCAGCTTACAAGCGGGATACACAGATACGCAGTATTTT.

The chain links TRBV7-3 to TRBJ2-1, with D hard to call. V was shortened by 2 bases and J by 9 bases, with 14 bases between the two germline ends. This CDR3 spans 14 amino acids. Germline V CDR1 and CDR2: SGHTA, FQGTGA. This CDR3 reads CASSLGLVLGEQFF. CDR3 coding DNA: TGTGCCAGCAGCTTAGGGCTGGTATTGGGTGAGCAGTTCTTC.

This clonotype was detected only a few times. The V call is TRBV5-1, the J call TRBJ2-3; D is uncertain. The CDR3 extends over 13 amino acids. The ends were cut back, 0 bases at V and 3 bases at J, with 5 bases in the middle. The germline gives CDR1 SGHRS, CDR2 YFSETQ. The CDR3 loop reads CASSLAETDTQYF. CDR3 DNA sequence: TGCGCCAGCAGCTTGGCGGAGACAGATACGCAGTATTTT.